The clone carrying this T cell receptor (beta chain) was seen many times. Its antigen is currently unknown. These data are taken from a study of early T cells in non-severe SARS-CoV-2 infection. Study overall: Unsorted whole-blood RNA was sequenced in bulk, leaving chains unpaired.

The CDR3 extends over 14 amino acids. The V segment lost 6 bases and the J segment 8 bases; nucleotides outside the gene matches: 10. Germline V lookup: CDR1 DFQATT, CDR2 SNEGSKA (reference sequence). Broader study findings: In VDJdb matching, anti-spike CD8 responses were favored while private and CD4 specificities went missing.

Unique molecular identifiers were added to individual cDNA molecules. One entry per CDR3 protein results from TCRdb running MiXCR on the 5' RACE reads. Among approximately 77,000 distinct CDR3 sequences listed, over 4% were seen once. The specimen was whole blood, collected at baseline. The clonotype comes from an adult who was a healthcare worker with PCR-confirmed SARS-CoV-2 infection or an uninfected control (not recorded which). The chain joins TRBV20-1 to TRBJ2-1, with TRBD1 matching over 10 bases. The CDR3 protein is CSAVPGQGMDEQFF. The CDR3 DNA sequence: TGCAGTGCAGTACCGGGACAGGGGATGGATGAGCAGTTCTTC.